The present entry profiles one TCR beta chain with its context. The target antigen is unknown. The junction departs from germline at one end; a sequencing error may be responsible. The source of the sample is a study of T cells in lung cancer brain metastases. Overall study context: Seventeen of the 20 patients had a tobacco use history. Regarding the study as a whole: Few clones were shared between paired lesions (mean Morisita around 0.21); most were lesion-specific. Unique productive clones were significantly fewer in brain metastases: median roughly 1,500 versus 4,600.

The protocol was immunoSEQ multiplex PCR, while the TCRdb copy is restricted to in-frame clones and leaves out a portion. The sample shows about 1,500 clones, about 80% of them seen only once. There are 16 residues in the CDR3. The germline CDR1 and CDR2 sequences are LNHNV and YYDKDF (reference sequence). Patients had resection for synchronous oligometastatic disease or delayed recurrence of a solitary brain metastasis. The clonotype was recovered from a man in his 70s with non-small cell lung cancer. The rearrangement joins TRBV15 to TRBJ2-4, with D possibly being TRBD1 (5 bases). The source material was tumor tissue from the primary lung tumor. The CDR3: CATSRAAGKAKNIQYF. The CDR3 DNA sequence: TGTGCCACCAGCAGAGCTGCAGGGAAGGCCAAAAACATTCAATACTTC.